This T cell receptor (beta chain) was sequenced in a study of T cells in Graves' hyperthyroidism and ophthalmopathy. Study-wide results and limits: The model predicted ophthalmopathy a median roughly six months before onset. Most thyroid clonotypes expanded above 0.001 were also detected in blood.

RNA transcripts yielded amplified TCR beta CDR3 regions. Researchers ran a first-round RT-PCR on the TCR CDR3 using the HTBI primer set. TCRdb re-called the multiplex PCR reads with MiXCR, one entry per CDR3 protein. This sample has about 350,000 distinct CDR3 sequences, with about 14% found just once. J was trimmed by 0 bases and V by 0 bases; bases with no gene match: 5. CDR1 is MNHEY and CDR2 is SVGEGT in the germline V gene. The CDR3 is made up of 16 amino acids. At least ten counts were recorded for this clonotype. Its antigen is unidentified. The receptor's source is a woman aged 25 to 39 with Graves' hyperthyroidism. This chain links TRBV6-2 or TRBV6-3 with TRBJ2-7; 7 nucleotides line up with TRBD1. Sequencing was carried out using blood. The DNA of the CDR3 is TGTGCCAGCAGTTACTCCCGCCAGGGGGTCTCCTACGAGCAGTACTTC. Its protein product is CASSYSRQGVSYEQYF.